Listed below are T cell receptor beta chains from one sample, sequenced in a study of blood T cell repertoires in COVID-19. Repertoires were generated with immunoSEQ multiplex PCR, while TCRdb's copy carries only in-frame clones and drops some. The table includes more than 450,000 clones, 87% detected once. Material: PBMCs or T cells enriched from blood (not recorded which). The receptors were sampled from a woman aged 18-29 years who had recovered from COVID-19. CDR3s include the opening cysteine and the closing phenylalanine or tryptophan. Fields, in order: J gene, D gene, clone size, V gene, CDR3 DNA, CDR3 protein. A D gene is named only where the DNA matches it firmly. The size field is filled for only some rows; it gives once, few, many or a size class.

TRBJ2-1,.,.,TRBV6-1,TGTGCCAGCAGTGATATAGGGAGGATTTTAAATGAGCAGTTCTTC,CASSDIGRILNEQFF
TRBJ1-3,TRBD1,.,TRBV28,TGTGCCAGCAGTTACCAGGGGGCTGGAAACACCATATATTTT,CASSYQGAGNTIYF
TRBJ1-2,.,.,TRBV4-1,TGCGCCAGCAGCCGCCCGACAGAGAGCTATGACTACACCTTC,CASSRPTESYDYTF
TRBJ2-7,.,.,TRBV5-1,TGCGCCAGCAGCAATGGACTAGAGCAGTACTTC,CASSNGLEQYF
TRBJ2-3,.,.,TRBV21-1,TGTGCCAGCAGCGCCCGACAGGGGGCGCGGGGTGTGGGAGATACGCAGTATTTT,CASSARQGARGVGDTQYF
TRBJ2-2,TRBD1,.,TRBV2,TGTGCCAGCAGTGAGGACAGGGGGCTGACCGGGGAGCTGTTTTTT,CASSEDRGLTGELFF
TRBJ1-1,.,.,TRBV5-4,TGTGCCAGCAGCCGTACAGAGAACACTGAAGCTTTCTTT,CASSRTENTEAFF
TRBJ1-2,.,.,TRBV28,TGTGCCAGCAGTTTGGGCAGGGGCTATGGCTACACCTTC,CASSLGRGYGYTF
TRBJ1-1,.,.,TRBV18,TGTGCCAGCTCATGGGGGCAGGGAAGCACTGAAGCTTTCTTT,CASSWGQGSTEAFF
TRBJ1-1,TRBD1,.,TRBV15,TGTGCCACCAGCAGAGCGCGGACAGGGGAGGACACTGAAGCTTTCTTT,CATSRARTGEDTEAFF
TRBJ1-1,.,.,TRBV30,TGTGCCTGGACGGCGGGGGTTGCGGTGAACACTGAAGCTTTCTTT,CAWTAGVAVNTEAFF
TRBJ2-5,.,.,TRBV29-1,TGCAGCGTTGAAATGTCGCAGGGGTTGGTCCAGTACTTC,CSVEMSQGLVQYF
TRBJ2-7,TRBD2,.,TRBV4-1,TGCGCCAGCAGCCAAGTTCTAGCGGGGGGGCCAAACGAGCAGTACTTC,CASSQVLAGGPNEQYF
TRBJ2-1,.,.,TRBV2,TGTGCCAGCACCGGGAAGATCTCCTACAATGAGCAGTTCTTC,CASTGKISYNEQFF
TRBJ1-2,.,once,TRBV21-1,TGTGCCAGCAGCATAGAGGGCCCGGGTATGGGCTATGGCTACACCTTC,CASSIEGPGMGYGYTF
TRBJ2-2,TRBD1,.,TRBV10-3,TGTGCCATCAGTGAGCCCGACAGGGGTCGCCCCGGGGAGCTGTTTTTT,CAISEPDRGRPGELFF
TRBJ1-2,.,.,TRBV2,TGTGCCAGCAGTGACAGGGGTTCCTATGGCTACACCTTC,CASSDRGSYGYTF
TRBJ2-2,TRBD1,.,TRBV19,TGTGCCAGTAGTACGACAGGGGGCACCGGGGAGCTGTTTTTT,CASSTTGGTGELFF
TRBJ2-2,TRBD2,once,TRBV7-9,TGTGCCAGCAGCTGGACTAGCGGGGGGGCATCCGGGGAGCTGTTTTTT,CASSWTSGGASGELFF
TRBJ1-5,TRBD1,.,TRBV6-5,TGTGCCAGCAGTACCGGGACAGGGGGCGTTGAGCCCCAGCATTTT,CASSTGTGGVEPQHF
TRBJ1-6,.,.,TRBV6-6,TGTGCCAGCAGTTCGGGGGTAAAGGGTTCACCCCTCCACTTT,CASSSGVKGSPLHF
TRBJ2-1,TRBD2,.,TRBV5-1,TGCGCCAGCAGCTTGGGGATAGCGGGGGGGCTCAAGTTCTTC,CASSLGIAGGLKFF
TRBJ1-1,.,.,TRBV18,TGTGCCAGCTCACCTTTATCCGGCGGGAACACTGAAGCTTTCTTT,CASSPLSGGNTEAFF
TRBJ2-1,TRBD1,.,TRBV5-4,TGTGCCAGCAGCTTGGGGGCGGGACAGGGGGCGCAGTTCTTC,CASSLGAGQGAQFF
TRBJ2-2,TRBD1,.,TRBV7-9,TGTGCCAGCAGCCCAGGACAGGAACCAAACACCGGGGAGCTGTTTTTT,CASSPGQEPNTGELFF
TRBJ1-4,TRBD1,.,TRBV5-1,TGCGCCAGCAGCTTGGAAGGACAGGGAACAACTAATGAAAAACTGTTTTTT,CASSLEGQGTTNEKLFF
TRBJ1-2,.,.,TRBV19,TGTGCCAGTTCCGATCGGACAGTGAGCTATGGCTACACCTTC,CASSDRTVSYGYTF
TRBJ1-4,.,.,TRBV6-5,TGTGCCAGCAGTCGCACTCAGGTAGTCCGGGAAAAACTGTTTTTT,CASSRTQVVREKLFF
TRBJ2-7,.,once,TRBV27,TGTGCCAGCAGTTTATGGGGGGGCCCTTCCTACGAGCAGTACTTC,CASSLWGGPSYEQYF